This entry features one T cell receptor beta chain sequence. Distinct nucleotide sequences in the sample also encode this CDR3. As originally analysed: Amplified reference gene primers provided the basis for estimating nucleated cell counts. Clones were sequenced by immunoSEQ multiplex PCR, and TCRdb holds only the in-frame ones, with some missing. Clone size and the V and J calls come from that table; the DNA yielded D and trimming. The repertoire has fewer than 300,000 clones, 65% to 90% of them found once; the top ten carry more than 4.5%. This record belongs to a study of blood T cell repertoires in COVID-19. Study-level information: COVID-19 samples from acute and convalescent phases originated in the United States, Italy and Spain. Sources were T cells, B-cell-depleted T cells, or PBMCs; the material itself was cDNA or gDNA.

Trimming left V 1 base short and J 6 bases short, with 3 bases between. The germline gives CDR1 LGHDT, CDR2 YNNKEL (reference sequence). CDR3 length: 12 amino acids. What was sequenced was peripheral blood. J is TRBJ2-2 and V is TRBV3-1 (or the pseudogene TRBV3-2); D uncertain. The receptor was isolated from a middle-aged man with active or convalescent COVID-19. CDR3 nucleotides: TGTGCCAGCAGCCAAGCGTCCGGGGAGCTGTTTTTT. Its protein product is CASSQASGELFF.